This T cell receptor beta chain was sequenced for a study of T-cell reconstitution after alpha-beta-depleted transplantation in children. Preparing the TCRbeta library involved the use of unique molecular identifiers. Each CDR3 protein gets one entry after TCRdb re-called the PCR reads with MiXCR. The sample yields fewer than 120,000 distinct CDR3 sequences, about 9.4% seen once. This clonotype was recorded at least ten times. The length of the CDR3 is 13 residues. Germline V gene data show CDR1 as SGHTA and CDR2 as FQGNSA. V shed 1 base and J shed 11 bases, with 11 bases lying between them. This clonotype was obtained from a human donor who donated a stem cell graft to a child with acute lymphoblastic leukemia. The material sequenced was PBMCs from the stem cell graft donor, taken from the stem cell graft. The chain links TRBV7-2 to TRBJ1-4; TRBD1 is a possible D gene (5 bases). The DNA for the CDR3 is TGTGCCAGCAGCTTAGAGGGGAGTCCCAAACTGTTTTTT. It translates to CASSLEGSPKLFF.